In its sample, the clone carrying this T cell receptor (beta chain) was seen a few times. The data belong to a study of human T cells and chemical hapten exposure. The germline V gene encodes CDR1 MGHRA and CDR2 YSYEKL. The CDR3 has 15 amino acids. With V trimmed by 0 bases and J by 8 bases, 6 bases remained unmatched. TCRdb used MiXCR to reprocess the RACE reads, holding one entry per CDR3 protein. The repertoire holds around 380,000 distinct CDR3 sequences, with more than 4.5% as singletons. As for time point: patch test 1, 2 weeks after DPC sensitization. Specified treatment: therapeutic diphenylcyclopropenone sensitization with weekly scalp DPC.

Sequenced material: whole blood, taken in connection with sensitization to the hapten diphenylcyclopropenone (DPC). This TCR was recovered from a woman aged 45-65 years with alopecia areata. Some clones in this sample may be carry-over from other donors' samples. This chain joins TRBV4-1 and TRBJ1-4; 7 nucleotides align to TRBD1. CDR3 in amino acids: CASSQDETGREKLFF. CDR3 coding DNA: TGCGCCAGCAGCCAAGATGAGACAGGGCGGGAAAAACTGTTTTTT.